This T cell receptor (beta chain) originates from a study of T cells in Graves' hyperthyroidism and ophthalmopathy. V gave up 5 bases and J gave up 2 bases, with 7 bases separating them. CDR1 MDHEN and CDR2 SYDVKM come from the germline V gene. This CDR3 has 12 residues. At least ten counts were recorded for this clonotype. The CDR3 regions of TCR beta were amplified from RNA transcripts. First-round RT-PCR of the TCR CDR3 relied on the HTBI primer set. Each CDR3 protein is one row after TCRdb ran MiXCR on the multiplex PCR reads. In the table there are 50,000 to 55,000 distinct CDR3 sequences, over 40% of which are singletons.

The chain combines TRBV28 with TRBJ2-7, with D perhaps matching TRBD1 (5 bases). The material sequenced was blood. The receptor was derived from a woman between 45 and 65 years old with Graves' ophthalmopathy. CDR3 in DNA: TGTGCCAGCAGTCTAGGGGCCTACGAGCAGTACTTC. Translated, it gives CASSLGAYEQYF.